These T cell receptor beta chains were read from a single sample in a study of cytomegalovirus exposure and HLA in healthy donors. Method: immunoSEQ multiplex PCR; TCRdb's copy keeps in-frame clones and lacks some. The sample has roughly 70,000 clones, about 90% seen once; the top ten hold 3.5% to 4.5%. Sequences were obtained from PBMCs. Receptor source: a woman between 18 and 30 years old in good health and CMV-seropositive. The CDR3 runs from the conserved cysteine through the conserved F or W. D genes are given only for firm matches. Clone size appears in some rows only: once, few, many, or a class for an expanded clone.

size	D	V	J	DNA	CDR3
few	-	TRBV18	TRBJ1-1	TGTGCCAGCTCACCACCCGGGTCGAACACTGAAGCTTTCTTT	CASSPPGSNTEAFF
-	TRBD2	TRBV7-2	TRBJ2-7	TGTGCCAGCAGCTTAGGTGGGTCGGGGACTAACCCCCTGGGCGAGCAGTACTTC	CASSLGGSGTNPLGEQYF
-	TRBD2	TRBV7-8	TRBJ2-1	TGTGCCAGCAGCTTAATAGGGAGGGGAAACAATGAGCAGTTCTTC	CASSLIGRGNNEQFF
-	TRBD1	TRBV5-6	TRBJ1-4	TGTGCCAGCACCCAAGCCACTAAATACAGGGGGCAGGGTGAAAAACTGTTTTTT	CASTQATKYRGQGEKLFF
-	TRBD2	TRBV11-3	TRBJ2-1	TGTGCCAGCAGCTTTTCTAGCGGGGGGGTAAATGAGCAGTTCTTC	CASSFSSGGVNEQFF
-	-	TRBV19	TRBJ1-5	TGTGCCAGTAGCCCATCGCGGGAGCCGGGCAATCAGCCCCAGCATTTT	CASSPSREPGNQPQHF
-	TRBD2	TRBV6-6	TRBJ2-1	TGTGCCAGCAATTTGGCTAGCGGGGGAGACTACAATGAGCAGTTCTTC	CASNLASGGDYNEQFF
-	TRBD2	TRBV19	TRBJ2-1	TGTGCCAGTAGTATTGTCGGACTAGCCTCCTACAATGAGCAGTTCTTC	CASSIVGLASYNEQFF
-	-	TRBV6-5	TRBJ1-5	TGTGCCAGCAGCTCGACAGAGTTAAAGTATCAGCCCCAGCATTTT	CASSSTELKYQPQHF
-	-	TRBV30	TRBJ2-3	TGTGCTTATAACAGGGACCGCACAGATACGCAGTATTTT	CAYNRDRTDTQYF
once	-	TRBV7-2	TRBJ2-3	TGTGCCAGCAGCTCCGTGGGGCAAGATACGCAGTATTTT	CASSSVGQDTQYF
-	TRBD2	TRBV6-4	TRBJ2-3	TGTGCCAGCAGCAGACTAGCGGGAAGCACAGATACGCAGTATTTT	CASSRLAGSTDTQYF
-	-	TRBV7-2	TRBJ2-1	TGTGCCAGCAGCTTTTACAGGGACAATGAGCAGTTCTTC	CASSFYRDNEQFF
-	TRBD1	TRBV27	TRBJ2-1	TGTGCCAGTTCTGCCGGGACAGGGGGTTACAATGAGCAGTTCTTC	CASSAGTGGYNEQFF
-	-	TRBV18	TRBJ1-5	TGTGCCAGCTCTACCGGCCGACAGCCCAATCAGCCCCAGCATTTT	CASSTGRQPNQPQHF
-	-	TRBV28	TRBJ1-2	TGTGCCAGCACCACCTCGGGATCGACAGGACGGGGCTACACCTTC	CASTTSGSTGRGYTF
-	TRBD2	TRBV29-1	TRBJ2-7	TGCAGCGTTGAAGGGTCTAGCGGGTCCTACGAGCAGTACTTC	CSVEGSSGSYEQYF